This paragraph covers one T cell receptor (beta chain) sequence. The antigen is not known. 13 Jbeta primers and 60 Vbeta primers were used for the PCR. The method was immunoSEQ multiplex PCR; TCRdb's version includes in-frame clones alone and lacks a portion of them. This sample has over 130,000 clones; approximately 83% occur once, and the top ten carry over 2.5%. Trimming removed 0 bases at V and 5 bases at J, with 8 bases between. The CDR3 is 13 residues long. From germline, CDR1 is SGHTS and CDR2 YDEGEE. The sample is drawn from a study of cytomegalovirus exposure and HLA in healthy donors. The study, taken as a whole, reports: Cytomegalovirus-associated TCR beta chains were listed, numbering some 180. Reportedly, cytomegalovirus status was diagnosed with high sensitivity and specificity. A later analysis, which compared TCR beta chains of equal frequency, found the HLA-associated ones more clonally expanded.

Sequencing was done on a sample of PBMCs. This sequence originates from a male donor in good health and CMV-seronegative. The chain employs TRBV5-8 and TRBJ1-2, with D unresolved. The CDR3 region is CASSLVPRYGYTF. CDR3 in DNA: TGTGCCAGCAGCTTGGTTCCCCGTTATGGCTACACCTTC.